There are many counts of the clone carrying this T cell receptor beta chain. The data were obtained in a study of molecular identifiers for immune sequencing clone quantification. The bulk TCR libraries were made with methods described before and with listed TCR primers. From the PCR reads, TCRdb called clonotypes with MiXCR, one entry per CDR3 protein. Altogether hundreds of thousands of distinct CDR3 sequences are present, over 20% being singletons, with the ten largest covering approximately 0.84%. The CDR3 contains 16 residues. The ends were cut back, 2 bases at V and 0 bases at J, with 11 bases in the middle. From roughly 20,000 to 1,000,000 sorted cells, naive CD8 libraries were generated with 10%, 30% or 50% RNA. The authors gated naive CD8 T cells as CD8+CD4-CCR7+CD45RA+ for sorting.

Input material: naive CD8+ T cells from blood, with Jurkat cell RNA spiked in. Subset reported: FACS-sorted CD8+CD4-CCR7+CD45RA+ naive T cells. This sequence was found in a human donor in good health. Some libraries in this study had Jurkat cell RNA spiked in. The chain uses TRBV12-3 or TRBV12-4 and TRBJ1-3; no definite D call. CDR3 residues: CASSLFPPSSGNTIYF. DNA for the CDR3: TGTGCCAGCAGTTTATTCCCACCAAGCTCTGGAAACACCATATATTTT.